In this sample, the clone carrying this T cell receptor beta chain turned up once. Antigen specificity is unknown. This entry is derived from a study of T cell responses to AZD1222 COVID-19 vaccine. On the study more broadly: Timing groups of about 4 and about 12 weeks for second doses were pooled.

Sequencing used immunoSEQ multiplex PCR; TCRdb keeps in-frame clones, though not all of them. The sample lists 75,000 to 100,000 clones; roughly 90% were seen once. Overall study results and limits: Donors in the cohort were predominantly white British and more often female, and clonal diversity was possibly underestimated. Every sample of the repertoires postdated the peak T cell response. Spike-spanning, vaccine-associated CD4 TCRs were dominant at 160-218 and 743-854.

CDR1 and CDR2 from the germline V gene are KGHDR and SFDVKD. The CDR3 is made up of 16 amino acids. V shed 4 bases and J shed 5 bases, with 19 bases lying between them. Sequenced material: peripheral blood, taken on day 0 of AZD1222 vaccination. The chain links TRBV24-1 to TRBJ2-5; either TRBD1 or TRBD2 may fit D (5 bases each). The TCR originated in an adult in good health. The CDR3 protein is CATSDPSVTGLETQYF. CDR3 sequence (DNA): TGTGCCACCAGTGACCCCTCGGTTACGGGGCTGGAGACCCAGTACTTC.